The 23 T cell receptor beta chains given below trace back to one sample, sequenced in a study of long-term antiretroviral therapy in people with HIV. The authors ran the immunoSEQ assay, v3.0, at survey level. Repertoires were generated with immunoSEQ multiplex PCR, while TCRdb's copy carries only in-frame clones and drops some. The repertoire holds 16,000 or so clones, roughly 85% seen once, with roughly 5.6% in the top ten. Specimen: unsorted PBMCs, collected 0.5 years after starting antiretroviral therapy. The receptors were gathered from a woman aged 35 to 49 with HIV.

This rearrangement joins TRBV7-9 to TRBJ1-5; D not resolved. The CDR3 sequence is 13 residues long. Germline V gives CDR1 SEHNR, CDR2 FQNEAQ (reference sequence). Deletions cut 2 bases from V and 0 bases from J, with 2 bases between. The DNA of the CDR3 is TGTGCCAGCAGCTTAAATAGCAATCAGCCCCAGCATTTT. Protein sequence: CASSLNSNQPQHF.

V usage is TRBV4-2 and J usage is TRBJ1-2; 10 nucleotides line up with TRBD1. CDR1 LGHNA and CDR2 YNFKEQ come from the germline V gene. The CDR3 length is 13 residues. The V gene end was trimmed by 4 bases and the J gene end by 6 bases; junction bases not matched to a gene: 2. In DNA form, the CDR3 reads TGTGCCAGCAGCCCAGGGACAGGGGATGGCTACACCTTC. As protein: CASSPGTGDGYTF.

The CDR3, as DNA: TGTGCCAGCAGTGAATCGGTCAGGGGGACCTACGAGCAGTACTTC. This codes for CASSESVRGTYEQYF. The chain recombines TRBV25-1 with TRBJ2-7, with 7 bases that match TRBD1. The CDR3 sequence is 15 residues long. J lost 2 bases, V lost 1 base, and 5 bases had no gene match. Germline CDR1 is MGHDK and CDR2 is SYGVNS.

This sequence joins TRBV11-2 and TRBJ2-5; D is perhaps TRBD2 (7 bases). Germline V gene data show CDR1 as SGHAT and CDR2 as FQNNGV. V was trimmed by 1 base and J by 5 bases, leaving 17 bases between them. The CDR3 runs to 16 residues. CDR3 residues: CASSLAGRGGRETQYF. For the CDR3, the DNA is TGTGCCAGCAGCTTAGCTGGGAGGGGGGGGAGGGAGACCCAGTACTTC.

The V and J genes are TRBV10-3 and TRBJ2-7; 10 bases are shared with TRBD1. CDR3 length: 13 residues. The junction had 8 bases not matched to a gene; V was cut back by 10 bases and J by 5 bases. Germline-derived CDR1 and CDR2 are ENHRY and SYGVKD. This CDR3 is CANRDRGQNEQYF. Written as DNA, the CDR3 is TGTGCCAACCGGGACAGGGGCCAAAACGAGCAGTACTTC.

The sample holds one count of this clone. J is TRBJ2-7 and V is TRBV19; D assignment may be TRBD1 or TRBD2 (6 bases each). The CDR3 totals 14 residues. Between the trimmed V and J ends, which lost 5 bases and 0 bases, there was a span of 11 bases. Germline V gene data show CDR1 as LNHDA and CDR2 as SQIVND (reference sequence). The chain's CDR3 is CASSGGLGSYEQYF. CDR3 bases: TGTGCCAGTAGTGGGGGGCTGGGCTCCTACGAGCAGTACTTC.

V and J are TRBV5-1 and TRBJ1-5, with D possibly matching TRBD1 (6 bases). The CDR3 extends over 16 amino acids. The V gene's germline CDR1 is SGHRS and CDR2 YFSETQ. V dropped 4 bases and J dropped 2 bases, with 16 bases sitting between them. The chain's CDR3 is CASSVDSPGGNQPQHF. The CDR3 DNA is TGCGCCAGCAGCGTGGACAGCCCAGGTGGCAATCAGCCCCAGCATTTT.

The gene calls are TRBV5-5 and TRBJ2-7, with TRBD2 as a possible D gene (7 bases). This CDR3 has 15 amino acids. Germline CDR1 and CDR2: SGHKS and YYEKEE (reference sequence). Trimming took 5 bases from V and 4 from J, leaving 19 bases between them. DNA of the CDR3: TGTGCCAGCAGGGGGTATCGGGGGGCGAATTACGAGCAGTACTTC. It codes for CASRGYRGANYEQYF.

The chain carries TRBV11-2 and TRBJ1-1; TRBD1 might be the D (5 bases). In germline, CDR1 is SGHAT, CDR2 FQNNGV. There are 12 residues in the CDR3. Trimming shortened V by 4 bases and J by 7 bases, and 10 bases separated the two germline ends. The CDR3 region is CASSSQALEAFF. The CDR3 bases are TGTGCCAGCAGCTCACAGGCGCTTGAAGCTTTCTTT.

J is TRBJ2-3 and V is TRBV10-3, with 9 nucleotides matching TRBD2. The CDR3 has 16 residues. Unmatched junction bases numbered 15, after V lost 9 bases and J lost 5 bases. CDR1 is ENHRY and CDR2 is SYGVKD in the germline V gene. For the CDR3, the DNA is TGTGCCATTTCCCTAGCGGGACCTGCCTTTGGAGATACGCAGTATTTT. Its translation is CAISLAGPAFGDTQYF.

The V gene is TRBV2, the J gene TRBJ1-1, with D possibly matching TRBD1 (6 bases). V lost 6 bases to trimming and J lost 0 bases, with 11 bases between them. The CDR3 covers 14 residues. Per germline, CDR1 SNHLY and CDR2 FYNNEI. CDR3 nucleotides: TGTGCCAGCAGGGACAGACACATGAACACTGAAGCTTTCTTT. Its protein product is CASRDRHMNTEAFF. The full variable domain, in which reference TRBV2 and TRBJ1-1 provide the parts outside the CDR3, is EPEVTQTPSHQVTQMGQEVILRCVPISNHLYFYWYRQILGQKVEFLVSFYNNEISEKSEIFDDQFSVERPDGSNFTLKIRSTKLEDSAMYFCASRDRHMNTEAFFGQGTRLTVV.

The V gene is TRBV18, the J gene TRBJ2-7; 8 nucleotides line up with TRBD1. Germline V gene sequence: CDR1 KGHSH, CDR2 LQKENI. The CDR3 has 15 residues. With V trimmed by 6 bases and J by 3 bases, 10 bases remained unmatched. CDR3 DNA: TGTGCCAGCTCCCCGGACAGGGCCCGGGTCTACGAGCAGTACTTC. This translates into CASSPDRARVYEQYF.

The CDR3 reads CASSVDSHNQPQHF. For the CDR3, the DNA is TGTGCCAGCAGCGTCGACAGCCACAATCAGCCCCAGCATTTT. This chain joins TRBV7-9 and TRBJ1-5; D perhaps matches TRBD1 (5 bases). V was cut by 5 bases and J by 3 bases, with 11 bases left in between. CDR3 size: 14 residues. Looked up from germline, CDR1 is SEHNR and CDR2 is FQNEAQ (reference sequence).

About this clone itself: This CDR3 is also generated by other DNA sequences in the sample. The chain recombines TRBV28 with TRBJ2-3; 9 bases line up with TRBD2. CDR1 is MDHEN, CDR2 SYDVKM, per germline. Trimming removed 7 bases from V and 2 bases from J; junction bases left unmatched: 10. The CDR3 covers 16 residues. CDR3 coding DNA: TGTGCCAGCACTCCCCTTAGCGGGAGAGTCACAGATACGCAGTATTTT. This translates into CASTPLSGRVTDTQYF. The complete variable domain, with remaining parts taken from reference TRBV28 and TRBJ2-3, reads DVKVTQSSRYLVKRTGEKVFLECVQDMDHENMFWYRQDPGLGLRLIYFSYDVKMKEKGDIPEGYSVSREKKERFSLILESASTNQTSMYLCASTPLSGRVTDTQYFGPGTRLTVL.

The chain carries TRBV19 and TRBJ1-4, with TRBD1 matching 11 bases. Per germline, CDR1 LNHDA and CDR2 SQIVND (reference sequence). Trimming at V came to 4 bases and at J to 11 bases, leaving 6 bases not matched to a gene. The CDR3 has 14 amino acids. Here the CDR3 DNA reads TGTGCCAGTAGTACTGGGACAGGGGGTGAGAAACTGTTTTTT. It translates to CASSTGTGGEKLFF.

This clone was observed a handful of times. The rearrangement links TRBV9 to TRBJ2-1, with 8 positions matching TRBD2. Trimming removed 2 bases from V and 8 bases from J; junction bases left unmatched: 12. The germline CDR1 and CDR2 sequences are SGDLS and YYNGEE. CDR3 size: 16 residues. Here the CDR3 reads CASSVLAGRKRDEQFF. CDR3 in DNA: TGTGCCAGCAGCGTTTTAGCGGGAAGGAAGAGAGATGAGCAGTTCTTC.

CDR3 DNA: TGCGCCAGCAGCCAACTCCCGGGACTAGAACAAGAGACCCAGTACTTC. Translated, it gives CASSQLPGLEQETQYF. The chain carries TRBV4-1 and TRBJ2-5; 8 nucleotides agree with TRBD2. Germline V gene lookup returns CDR1 MGHRA and CDR2 YSYEKL. J was trimmed by 2 bases and V by 2 bases; bases with no gene match: 7. This CDR3 contains 16 residues.

CDR3 bases: TGTGCCAGCAGCTTGGTCACGAGGGGGACTGAAGCTTTCTTT. Translating gives CASSLVTRGTEAFF. The chain couples TRBV11-1 to TRBJ1-1; perhaps TRBD1 as D (6 bases). V shed 3 bases and J shed 5 bases, with 13 bases lying between them. Germline-derived CDR1 and CDR2 are SGHAT and FQDESV (reference sequence). This CDR3 is 14 amino acids long.

The rearrangement joins TRBV6-5 to TRBJ2-1, with 7 nucleotides matching TRBD1. The CDR3 sequence is 12 residues long. Germline CDR1 is MNHEY and CDR2 is SVGAGI. Trimming removed 10 bases from V and 7 bases from J; junction bases left unmatched: 7. CDR3 in amino acids: CATGGTVNEQFF. Here the CDR3 DNA reads TGTGCCACCGGTGGGACAGTGAATGAGCAGTTCTTC.

DNA for the CDR3: TGTGCCAGCAGCTTGTCAGGGGCCGAGCAGTACTTC. Its protein product is CASSLSGAEQYF. This rearrangement joins TRBV5-5 to TRBJ2-7, with a tentative D call TRBD1 (6 bases). The CDR3 runs 12 residues. Germline V gene lookup returns CDR1 SGHKS and CDR2 YYEKEE (reference sequence). V lost 1 base, J lost 6 bases, and 8 bases lay in between. The full variable domain, rest sourced from reference TRBV5-5 and TRBJ2-7, is DAGVTQSPTHLIKTRGQQVTLRCSPISGHKSVSWYQQVLGQGPQFIFQYYEKEERGRGNFPDRFSARQFPNYSSELNVNALLLGDSALYLCASSLSGAEQYFGPGTRLTVT.

Concerning this clone: Other DNA sequences of this sample code for an identical CDR3. The chain carries TRBV5-6 and TRBJ2-7; no firm D call. The length of the CDR3 is 11 residues. CDR1 is SGHDT, CDR2 YYEEEE, per germline. V was shortened by 0 bases and J by 4 bases, with 2 bases between the two germline ends. CDR3 nucleotides: TGTGCCAGCAGCTTGGGATACGAGCAGTACTTC. This gives the protein CASSLGYEQYF.

This clone was counted between two and nine times. The V gene is TRBV7-9, the J gene TRBJ2-7; TRBD2 aligns across 8 bases. The CDR3 covers 14 residues. Germline CDR1 and CDR2: SEHNR and FQNEAQ (reference sequence). The trim removed 4 bases at V and 4 bases at J, leaving 6 bases unmatched. CDR3 bases: TGTGCCAGCAGCTCCCAGGGCGGGGGGTACGAGCAGTACTTC. Its protein is CASSSQGGGYEQYF. Full variable domain (rest looked up from reference TRBV7-9 and TRBJ2-7): DTGVSQNPRHKITKRGQNVTFRCDPISEHNRLYWYRQTLGQGPEFLTYFQNEAQLEKSRLLSDRFSAERPKGSFSTLEIQRTEQGDSAMYLCASSSQGGGYEQYFGPGTRLTVT.

This sequence joins TRBV6-5 and TRBJ2-7; D perhaps matches TRBD1 (7 bases). V was pared by 2 bases and J by 0 bases, with 14 bases between. CDR3 length equals 16 residues. From germline, CDR1 is MNHEY and CDR2 SVGAGI. CDR3 nucleotides: TGTGCCAGCAGTTACGTGGCGCAGGGGGGCTCCTACGAGCAGTACTTC. Translation gives CASSYVAQGGSYEQYF.